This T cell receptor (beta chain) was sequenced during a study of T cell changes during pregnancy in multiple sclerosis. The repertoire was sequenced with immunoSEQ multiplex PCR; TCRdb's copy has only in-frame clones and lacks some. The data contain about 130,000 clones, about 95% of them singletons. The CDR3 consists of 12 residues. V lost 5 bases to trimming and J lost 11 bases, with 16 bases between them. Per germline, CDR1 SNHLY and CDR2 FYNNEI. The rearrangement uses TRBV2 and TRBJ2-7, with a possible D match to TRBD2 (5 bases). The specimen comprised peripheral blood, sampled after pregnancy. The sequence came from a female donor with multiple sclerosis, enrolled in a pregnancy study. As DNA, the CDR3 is TGTGCCAGCAGTCCTTCTTGGGGAGACGAGTACTTC. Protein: CASSPSWGDEYF.